This TCR beta chain originates from a study of blood T cell repertoires in COVID-19. For the study at large: COVID-19 samples, acute and convalescent, were from the United States, Italy and Spain. PBMCs, B-cell-depleted T cells, or T cells provided the cDNA or gDNA that made up the material.

Under the authors' procedure: The authors estimated nucleated cell counts from reference gene primer amplification. The method was immunoSEQ multiplex PCR; TCRdb's version includes in-frame clones alone and lacks a portion of them. The V and J calls and clone size were taken over from that table, and D and trimming were inferred from the DNA. Of roughly 150,000 clones listed, roughly 86% are singletons. Seattle enrolled patients during active infection and tracked them longitudinally. The table lists this clone with a few counts. Other DNA sequences from this sample encode an identical CDR3 as well. This receptor was identified in a woman aged 80 or over with COVID-19, enrolled during active disease. Sequencing used peripheral blood.

CDR3 residues: CASSLGQGDEKLFF. The CDR3, as DNA: TGTGCCAGCAGCCTCGGACAGGGTGATGAAAAACTGTTTTTT. This chain connects TRBV7-9 to TRBJ1-4, with 8 positions matching TRBD1. Unmatched junction bases numbered 5, after V lost 5 bases and J lost 6 bases. In germline, CDR1 is SEHNR, CDR2 FQNEAQ (reference sequence). The CDR3 has 14 amino acids.